Listed below are T cell receptor beta chains from one sample, sequenced in a study of T cells expressing NK-cell markers. TCRdb re-called the 5' RACE reads and gives one entry per CDR3 protein, without DNA. This sample contains 550,000 to 600,000 distinct CDR3 sequences. Sequencing was performed on blood T cells: a sorted CD56 or NKG2C T cell subset, CD4+ or CD8+ T cells, or bulk PBMC T cells (not recorded which). These TCRs come from a man younger than 30 in good health. Each CDR3 is given with its conserved first and last residue. The order of the fields is CDR3 protein, V gene, CDR3 length, J gene.

CASSQVLRTGVNEQFF | TRBV3-1 | 16 | TRBJ2-1
CASSPHGQGFTEAFF | TRBV27 | 15 | TRBJ1-1
CASSLFQGSYNEQFF | TRBV7-2 | 15 | TRBJ2-1
CASSLSPGVLRGYTF | TRBV12-3/TRBV12-4 | 15 | TRBJ1-2
CSAIGTGVYEQYF | TRBV20-1 | 13 | TRBJ2-7
CSASPGQLNTEAFF | TRBV29-1 | 14 | TRBJ1-1
CATSPLGDTQYF | TRBV24-1 | 12 | TRBJ2-3
CATIGTPGWDTGELFF | TRBV6-1 | 16 | TRBJ2-2
CASSDSRVINQPQHF | TRBV3-1 | 15 | TRBJ1-5
CASSQRRNRRHQGGANVLTF | TRBV4-1 | 20 | TRBJ2-6